Reported below is one T cell receptor beta chain. Authors' processing steps: Quantification of nucleated cells was approximated via reference gene primer amplification. Sequencing used immunoSEQ multiplex PCR; TCRdb keeps in-frame clones, though not all of them. That table furnishes V, J and clone size, whereas the DNA furnished D and trimming. This table holds around 200,000 clones, around 88% found once. The V gene's germline CDR1 is MDHEN and CDR2 SYDVKM. Trimming removed 3 bases from V and 5 bases from J; junction bases left unmatched: 8. The CDR3 length is 16 residues. This record comes from a study of blood T cell repertoires in COVID-19. Background on the study: Italy, Spain and the United States were the sources of the convalescent and acute COVID-19 samples.

V gene TRBV28 combines with J gene TRBJ1-3; TRBD1 agrees at 9 bases. The sequence was collected from a middle-aged man with active or convalescent COVID-19. The sample comprised peripheral blood. In DNA, the CDR3 is TGTGCCAGCAGTTTTCTCTCACAGGGGGCGAGAAACACCATATATTTT. It codes for CASSFLSQGARNTIYF.